The sequence of this T cell receptor beta chain was determined in a study of blood T cell repertoires in COVID-19. On the study more broadly: PBMCs, B-cell-depleted T cells, or T cells were the source of the cDNA or gDNA that made up the material.

Donors of Cohort 3 who recovered were those that had two negative PCRs, clearance, or symptom resolution. This CDR3 comprises 16 residues. Trimming took 1 base from V and 3 from J, leaving 14 bases between them. Germline V gene data show CDR1 as SGHKS and CDR2 as YYEKEE (reference sequence). As handled by the study authors: Amplification from reference gene primers served as the basis for estimated nucleated cell counts. Profiling relied on immunoSEQ multiplex PCR, and the TCRdb table lists in-frame clones only, not all of them. V, J and clone size were drawn from that table, and D and trimming were deduced from the DNA. The sample lists approximately 200,000 clones; approximately 84% were seen once.

Input material: PBMCs or T cells enriched from blood (not recorded which). This chain uses TRBV5-5 with TRBJ1-5; D remains unclear. The sequence was obtained from a woman aged 30 to 39 who had recovered from COVID-19. CDR3 loop: CASSLWSWQNNQPQHF. Here the CDR3 DNA reads TGTGCCAGCAGCTTGTGGAGTTGGCAGAACAATCAGCCCCAGCATTTT.